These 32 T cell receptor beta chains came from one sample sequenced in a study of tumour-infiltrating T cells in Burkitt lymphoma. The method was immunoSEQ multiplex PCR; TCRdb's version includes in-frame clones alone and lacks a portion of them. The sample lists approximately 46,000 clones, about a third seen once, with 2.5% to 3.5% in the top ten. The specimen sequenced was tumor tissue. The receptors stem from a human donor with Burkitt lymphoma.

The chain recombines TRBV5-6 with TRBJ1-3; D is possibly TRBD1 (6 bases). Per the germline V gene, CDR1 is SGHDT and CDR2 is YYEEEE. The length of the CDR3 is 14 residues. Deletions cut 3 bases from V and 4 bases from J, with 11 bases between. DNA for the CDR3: TGTGCCAGCAGCTCGCTCGGGGGCGGAAACACCATATATTTT. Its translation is CASSSLGGGNTIYF. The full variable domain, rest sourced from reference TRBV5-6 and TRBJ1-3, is DAGVTQSPTHLIKTRGQQVTLRCSPKSGHDTVSWYQQALGQGPQFIFQYYEEEERQRGNFPDRFSGHQFPNYSSELNVNALLLGDSALYLCASSSLGGGNTIYFGEGSWLTVV.

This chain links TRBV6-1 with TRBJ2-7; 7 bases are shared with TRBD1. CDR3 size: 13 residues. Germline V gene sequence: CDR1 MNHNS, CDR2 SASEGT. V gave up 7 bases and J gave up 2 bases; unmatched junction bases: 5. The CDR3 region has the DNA TGTGCCAGCACAGGACAGGTAACCTACGAGCAGTACTTC. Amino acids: CASTGQVTYEQYF.

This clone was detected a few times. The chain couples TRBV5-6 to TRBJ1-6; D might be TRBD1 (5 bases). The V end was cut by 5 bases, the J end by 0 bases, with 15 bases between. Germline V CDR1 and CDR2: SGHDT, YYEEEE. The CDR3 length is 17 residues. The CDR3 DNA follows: TGTGCCAGCAGGAGGCAGGGCTTGAGCTCCTATAATTCACCCCTCCACTTT. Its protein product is CASRRQGLSSYNSPLHF.

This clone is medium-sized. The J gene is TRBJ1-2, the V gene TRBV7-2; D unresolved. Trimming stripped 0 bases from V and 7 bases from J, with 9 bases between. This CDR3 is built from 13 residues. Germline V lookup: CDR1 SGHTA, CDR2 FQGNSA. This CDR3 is CASSLALRSGYTF. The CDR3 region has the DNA TGTGCCAGCAGCTTAGCGCTAAGGAGTGGCTACACCTTC.

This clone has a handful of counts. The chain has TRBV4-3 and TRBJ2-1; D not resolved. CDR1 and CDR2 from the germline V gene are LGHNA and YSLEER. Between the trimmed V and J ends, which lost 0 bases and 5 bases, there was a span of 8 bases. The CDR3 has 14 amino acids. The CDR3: CASSQEGWDNEQFF. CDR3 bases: TGCGCCAGCAGCCAAGAGGGTTGGGACAATGAGCAGTTCTTC.

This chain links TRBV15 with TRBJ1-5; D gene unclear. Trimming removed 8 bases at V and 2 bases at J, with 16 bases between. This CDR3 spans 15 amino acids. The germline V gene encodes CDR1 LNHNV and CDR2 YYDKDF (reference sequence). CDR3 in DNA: TGTGCCACCGCTTGGCCGGGATACCGCAATCAGCCCCAGCATTTT. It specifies CATAWPGYRNQPQHF. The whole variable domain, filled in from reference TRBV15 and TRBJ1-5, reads DAMVIQNPRYQVTQFGKPVTLSCSQTLNHNVMYWYQQKSSQAPKLLFHYYDKDFNNEADTPDNFQSRRPNTSFCFLDIRSPGLGDTAMYLCATAWPGYRNQPQHFGDGTRLSIL.

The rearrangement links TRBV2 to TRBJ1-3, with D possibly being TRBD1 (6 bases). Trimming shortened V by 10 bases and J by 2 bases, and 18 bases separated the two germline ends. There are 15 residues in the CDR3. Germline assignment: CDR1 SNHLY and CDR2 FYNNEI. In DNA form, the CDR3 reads TGTGCCACGGGGGCTAGGAGGGAAGCTGGAAACACCATATATTTT. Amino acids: CATGARREAGNTIYF.

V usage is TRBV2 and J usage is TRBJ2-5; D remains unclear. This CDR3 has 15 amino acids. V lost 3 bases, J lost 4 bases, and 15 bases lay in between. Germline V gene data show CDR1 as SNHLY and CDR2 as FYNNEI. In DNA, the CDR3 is TGTGCCAGCAGTGACCGGGCCCTAAAGGGAGAGACCCAGTACTTC. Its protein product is CASSDRALKGETQYF.

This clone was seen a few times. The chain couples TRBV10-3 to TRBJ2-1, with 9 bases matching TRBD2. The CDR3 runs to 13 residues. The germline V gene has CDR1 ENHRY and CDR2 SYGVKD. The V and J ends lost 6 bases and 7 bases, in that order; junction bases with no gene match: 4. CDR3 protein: CAISQRGDNEQFF. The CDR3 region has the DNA TGTGCCATCAGCCAGCGGGGGGATAATGAGCAGTTCTTC.

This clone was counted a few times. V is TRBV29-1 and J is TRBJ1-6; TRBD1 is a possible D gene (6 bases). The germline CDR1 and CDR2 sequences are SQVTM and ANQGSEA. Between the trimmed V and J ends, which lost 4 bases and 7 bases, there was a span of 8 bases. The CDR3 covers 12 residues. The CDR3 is CSVADRNSPLHF. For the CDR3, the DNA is TGCAGCGTTGCCGACAGGAATTCACCCCTCCACTTT. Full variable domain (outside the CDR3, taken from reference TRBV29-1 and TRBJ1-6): SAVISQKPSRDICQRGTSLTIQCQVDSQVTMMFWYRQQPGQSLTLIATANQGSEATYESGFVIDKFPISRPNLTFSTLTVSNMSPEDSSIYLCSVADRNSPLHFGNGTRLTVT.

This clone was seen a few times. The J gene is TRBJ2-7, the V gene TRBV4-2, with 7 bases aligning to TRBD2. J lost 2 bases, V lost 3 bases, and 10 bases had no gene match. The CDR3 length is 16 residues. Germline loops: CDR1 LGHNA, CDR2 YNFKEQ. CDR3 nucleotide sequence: TGTGCCAGCAGCCAGGGGGGGTCCGACGGGACCTACGAGCAGTACTTC. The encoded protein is CASSQGGSDGTYEQYF.

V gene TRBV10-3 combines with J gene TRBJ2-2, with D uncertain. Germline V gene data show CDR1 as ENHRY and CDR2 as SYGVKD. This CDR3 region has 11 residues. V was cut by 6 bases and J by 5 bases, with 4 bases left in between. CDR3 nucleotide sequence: TGTGCCATCAGCTATACCGGGGAGCTGTTTTTT. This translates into CAISYTGELFF.

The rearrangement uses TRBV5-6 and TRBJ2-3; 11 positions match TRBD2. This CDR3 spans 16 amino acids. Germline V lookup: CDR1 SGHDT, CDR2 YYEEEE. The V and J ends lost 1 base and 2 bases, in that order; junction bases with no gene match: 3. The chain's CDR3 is CASSLRGLAVTDTQYF. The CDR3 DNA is TGTGCCAGCAGCTTGAGGGGACTAGCGGTCACAGATACGCAGTATTTT.

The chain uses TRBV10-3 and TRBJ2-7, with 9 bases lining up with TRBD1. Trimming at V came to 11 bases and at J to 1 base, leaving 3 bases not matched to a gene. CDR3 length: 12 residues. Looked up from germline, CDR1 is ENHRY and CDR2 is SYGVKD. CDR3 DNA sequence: TGTGCCGGTGGGACAGGGTCCTACGAGCAGTACTTC. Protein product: CAGGTGSYEQYF.

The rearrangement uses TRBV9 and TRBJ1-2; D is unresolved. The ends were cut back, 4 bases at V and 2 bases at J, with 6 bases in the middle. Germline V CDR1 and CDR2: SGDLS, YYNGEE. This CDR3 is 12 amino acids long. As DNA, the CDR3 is TGTGCCAGCAGCTCTTCGAACTATGGCTACACCTTC. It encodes CASSSSNYGYTF.

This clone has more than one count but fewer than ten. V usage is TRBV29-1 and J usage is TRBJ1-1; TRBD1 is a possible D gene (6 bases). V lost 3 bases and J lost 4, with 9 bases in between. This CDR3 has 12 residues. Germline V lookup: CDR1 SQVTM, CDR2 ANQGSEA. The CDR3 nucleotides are TGCAGCGTTGATCAGGGGCGCACTGAAGCTTTCTTT. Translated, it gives CSVDQGRTEAFF.

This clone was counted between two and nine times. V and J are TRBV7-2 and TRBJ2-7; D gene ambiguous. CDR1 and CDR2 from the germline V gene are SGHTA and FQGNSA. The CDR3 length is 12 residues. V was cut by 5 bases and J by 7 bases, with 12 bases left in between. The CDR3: CASSPEVGEQYF. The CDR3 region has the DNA TGTGCCAGCAGCCCAGAGGTGGGGGAGCAGTACTTC.

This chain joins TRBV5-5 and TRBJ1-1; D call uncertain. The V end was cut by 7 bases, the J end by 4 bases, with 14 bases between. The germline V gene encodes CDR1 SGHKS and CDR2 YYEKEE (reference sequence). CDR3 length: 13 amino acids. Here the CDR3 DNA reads TGTGCCAGCGGGCGGGGAGGCCTCACTGAAGCTTTCTTT. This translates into CASGRGGLTEAFF.

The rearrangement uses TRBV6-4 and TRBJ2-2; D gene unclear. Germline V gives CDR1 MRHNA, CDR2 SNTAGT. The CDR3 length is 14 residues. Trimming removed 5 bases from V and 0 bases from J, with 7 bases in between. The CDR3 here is CASSPGANTGELFF. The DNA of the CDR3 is TGTGCCAGCAGTCCGGGCGCGAACACCGGGGAGCTGTTTTTT.

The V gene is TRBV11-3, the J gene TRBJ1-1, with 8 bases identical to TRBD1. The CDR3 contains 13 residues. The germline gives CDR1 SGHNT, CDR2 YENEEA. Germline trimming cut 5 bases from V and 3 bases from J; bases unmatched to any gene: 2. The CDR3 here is CASSLQGDTEAFF. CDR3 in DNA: TGTGCCAGCAGCCTACAGGGGGACACTGAAGCTTTCTTT.

The CDR3 loop is CASSLGARDTQYF. The CDR3 DNA is TGTGCCAGCAGCTTGGGGGCGAGGGATACGCAGTATTTT. The chain couples TRBV5-4 to TRBJ2-3; D unclear. Trimming stripped 0 bases from V and 6 bases from J, with 8 bases between. The germline V gene has CDR1 SGHNT and CDR2 YYREEE (reference sequence). This CDR3 has 13 residues.

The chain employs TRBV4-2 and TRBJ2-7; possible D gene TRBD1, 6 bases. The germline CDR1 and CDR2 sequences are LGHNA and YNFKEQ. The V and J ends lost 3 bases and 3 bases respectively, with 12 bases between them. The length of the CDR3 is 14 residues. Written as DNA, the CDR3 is TGTGCCAGCAGCCAGGATTCGACAGGCTACGAGCAGTACTTC. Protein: CASSQDSTGYEQYF.

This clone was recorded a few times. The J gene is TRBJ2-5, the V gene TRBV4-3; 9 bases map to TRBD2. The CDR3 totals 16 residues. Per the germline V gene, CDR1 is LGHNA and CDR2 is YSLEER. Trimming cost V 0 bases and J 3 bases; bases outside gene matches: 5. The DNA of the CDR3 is TGCGCCAGCAGCCAAGATTACCAGCGGGGGGAAGAGACCCAGTACTTC. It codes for CASSQDYQRGEETQYF.

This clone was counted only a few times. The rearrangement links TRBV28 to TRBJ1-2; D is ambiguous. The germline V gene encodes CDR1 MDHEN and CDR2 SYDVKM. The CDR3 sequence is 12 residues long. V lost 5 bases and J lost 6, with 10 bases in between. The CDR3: CASSRGRDGYTF. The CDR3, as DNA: TGTGCCAGCAGTAGAGGCAGAGATGGCTACACCTTC.

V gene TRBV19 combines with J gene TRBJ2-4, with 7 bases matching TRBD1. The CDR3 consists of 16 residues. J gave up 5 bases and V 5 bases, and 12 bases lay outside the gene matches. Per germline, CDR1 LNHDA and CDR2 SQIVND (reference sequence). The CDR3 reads CASSSPARGPQNIQYF. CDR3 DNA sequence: TGTGCCAGTAGTTCGCCGGCGAGGGGGCCACAAAACATTCAGTACTTC. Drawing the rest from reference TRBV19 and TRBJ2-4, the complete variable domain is DGGITQSPKYLFRKEGQNVTLSCEQNLNHDAMYWYRQDPGQGLRLIYYSQIVNDFQKGDIAEGYSVSREKKESFPLTVTSAQKNPTAFYLCASSSPARGPQNIQYFGAGTRLSVL.

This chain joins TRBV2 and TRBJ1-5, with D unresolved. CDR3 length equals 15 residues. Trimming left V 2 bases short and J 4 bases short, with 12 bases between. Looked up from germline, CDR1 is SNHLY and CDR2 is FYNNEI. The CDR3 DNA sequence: TGTGCCAGCAGTGAACAGGTTTACGGGAATCAGCCCCAGCATTTT. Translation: CASSEQVYGNQPQHF.

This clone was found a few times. The CDR3 spells CASSSPGQGAYGYTF. In DNA form, the CDR3 reads TGTGCCAGTAGTAGTCCGGGACAGGGGGCCTATGGCTACACCTTC. The V call is TRBV19, the J call TRBJ1-2; 12 bases match TRBD1. Trimming took 4 bases from V and 4 from J; bases not matched to a gene: 4. This CDR3 is 15 amino acids long. Per germline, CDR1 LNHDA and CDR2 SQIVND (reference sequence).

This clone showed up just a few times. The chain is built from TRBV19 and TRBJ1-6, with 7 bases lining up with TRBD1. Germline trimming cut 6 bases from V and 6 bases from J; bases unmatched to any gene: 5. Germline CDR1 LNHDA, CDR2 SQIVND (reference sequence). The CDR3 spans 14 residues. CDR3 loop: CASSLRGTNSPLHF. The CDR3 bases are TGTGCCAGTAGCCTCAGGGGGACTAATTCACCCCTCCACTTT.

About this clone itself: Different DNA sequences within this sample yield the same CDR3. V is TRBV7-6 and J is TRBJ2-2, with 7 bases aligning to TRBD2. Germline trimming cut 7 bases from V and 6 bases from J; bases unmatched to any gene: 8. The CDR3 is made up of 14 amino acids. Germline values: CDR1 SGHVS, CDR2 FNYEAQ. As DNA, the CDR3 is TGTGCCAGCACCCCTATCGGGGGGTCCGGGGAGCTGTTTTTT. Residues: CASTPIGGSGELFF.

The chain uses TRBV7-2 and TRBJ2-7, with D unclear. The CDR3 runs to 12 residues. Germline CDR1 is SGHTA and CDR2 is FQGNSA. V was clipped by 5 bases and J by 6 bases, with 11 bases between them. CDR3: CASSRTMGEQYF. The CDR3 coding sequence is TGTGCCAGCAGCCGAACCATGGGCGAGCAGTACTTC.

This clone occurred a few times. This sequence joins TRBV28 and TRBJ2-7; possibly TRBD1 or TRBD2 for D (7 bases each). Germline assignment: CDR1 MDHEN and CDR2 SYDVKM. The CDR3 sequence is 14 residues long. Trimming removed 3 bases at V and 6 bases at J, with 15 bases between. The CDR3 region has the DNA TGTGCCAGCAGTTTTCGGCAGGGGGGGTCCGAGCAGTACTTC. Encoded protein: CASSFRQGGSEQYF.

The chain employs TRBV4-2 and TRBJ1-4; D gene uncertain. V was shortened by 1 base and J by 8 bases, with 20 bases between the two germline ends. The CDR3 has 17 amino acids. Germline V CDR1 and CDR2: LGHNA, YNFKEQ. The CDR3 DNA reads TGTGCCAGCAGCCAAGTGGAGGTATCTGGATCGGGCGAAAAACTGTTTTTT. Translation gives CASSQVEVSGSGEKLFF.